This T cell receptor (beta chain) was obtained from a study of cytomegalovirus exposure and HLA in healthy donors. Study observations and caveats: Later work found most CMV-associated TCR beta chains apparently HLA-restricted.

Worth noting for this clone: As yet, its antigen is unknown.

Per germline, CDR1 LGHNA and CDR2 YNFKEQ. The CDR3 runs to 15 residues. Trimming pared 2 bases from V and 7 bases from J, leaving 12 bases between. PCR primers comprised 60 Vbeta and 13 Jbeta primers. The authors' processing: As a later analysis found, there were tens of millions of unique TCR beta chains, of which roughly 11 million were shared. Clones were sequenced by immunoSEQ multiplex PCR, and TCRdb holds only the in-frame ones, with some missing. That table supplies the V and J calls and clone size; D and trimming were determined from the DNA. The table lists about 94,000 clones, roughly 80% of them singletons.

This receptor was taken from a young man in good health and CMV-seronegative. Sequencing was done on a sample of PBMCs. The chain links TRBV4-2 to TRBJ1-6; perhaps TRBD1 as D (6 bases). This chain's CDR3 is CASSQKIRGNSPLHF. CDR3 sequence (DNA): TGTGCCAGCAGCCAAAAAATAAGGGGGAATTCACCCCTCCACTTT.